Below are 18 T cell receptor beta chains sequenced from a single sample in a study of T-cell memory formation after mild COVID-19. A single record per CDR3 protein comes from TCRdb applying MiXCR to the 5' RACE reads. The table lists about 360,000 distinct CDR3 sequences, around 14% of them singletons. The material sequenced was PBMCs or a T cell subset sorted from them (not recorded which). The receptors shown here come from a man between 18 and 35 years old who had mild COVID-19 (a few samples of this study predate the infection). Cell type and time point are not known.

There are a few counts of this clonotype. The J gene is TRBJ2-5, the V gene TRBV7-9, with 8 bases lining up with TRBD1. CDR1 and CDR2 (germline): SEHNR, FQNEAQ (reference sequence). The CDR3 is 15 residues long. The J segment lost 3 bases and the V segment lost 2 bases, leaving 5 bases of the junction unmatched. In nucleotides, the CDR3 is TGTGCCAGCAGCTTAATAGAGGACAGGGAAGAGACCCAGTACTTC. Translation: CASSLIEDREETQYF. Together with reference TRBV7-9 and TRBJ2-5, the CDR3 gives the full variable domain: DTGVSQNPRHKITKRGQNVTFRCDPISEHNRLYWYRQTLGQGPEFLTYFQNEAQLEKSRLLSDRFSAERPKGSFSTLEIQRTEQGDSAMYLCASSLIEDREETQYFGPGTRLLVL.

The rearrangement joins TRBV10-3 to TRBJ2-1, with D possibly matching TRBD2 (5 bases). The CDR3 has 13 residues. Germline V gene lookup returns CDR1 ENHRY and CDR2 SYGVKD. Trimming pared 0 bases from V and 8 bases from J, leaving 8 bases between. The CDR3 DNA reads as TGTGCCATCAGTGAGTCGCTTAGCGATGAGCAGTTCTTC. It yields the protein CAISESLSDEQFF.

This clonotype was counted between two and nine times. The V gene is TRBV7-2, the J gene TRBJ2-5; 9 bases are a match to TRBD2. Germline trimming cut 5 bases from V and 5 bases from J; bases unmatched to any gene: 9. Germline CDR1 SGHTA, CDR2 FQGNSA. The CDR3 is 15 amino acids. The chain's CDR3 is CASSPLRGGRETQYF. In nucleotides, the CDR3 is TGTGCCAGCAGCCCCCTGCGGGGGGGGAGGGAGACCCAGTACTTC.

This clonotype occurred a few times. The chain recombines TRBV27 with TRBJ1-5; a weak D match, TRBD1 (5 bases). Germline CDR1 reads MNHEY; CDR2 reads SMNVEV (reference sequence). V lost 5 bases to trimming and J lost 5 bases, with 13 bases between them. The CDR3 has 14 residues. In DNA form, the CDR3 reads TGTGCCAGCAGTACCAGGGTTCCCGATCAGCCCCAGCATTTT. Its protein is CASSTRVPDQPQHF.

The rearrangement links TRBV2 to TRBJ2-3, with D possibly matching TRBD2 (5 bases). The CDR3 covers 12 residues. Between the trimmed V and J ends, which lost 9 bases and 2 bases, there was a span of 9 bases. The germline V gene has CDR1 SNHLY and CDR2 FYNNEI. The CDR3 reads CASKGDTDTQYF. The CDR3, as DNA: TGTGCCAGTAAGGGAGACACAGATACGCAGTATTTT.

The chain links TRBV6-5 to TRBJ2-5; D remains unclear. With 7 bases removed from V and 5 bases from J, the gap between germline ends came to 8 bases. CDR1 MNHEY and CDR2 SVGAGI come from the germline V gene. This CDR3 contains 11 residues. CDR3 in amino acids: CASTMGETQYF. The CDR3 coding sequence is TGTGCCAGCACCATGGGGGAGACCCAGTACTTC.

This clonotype was seen only a few times. The chain combines TRBV7-3 with TRBJ2-3; 10 bases align to TRBD2. CDR3 length: 15 residues. The V segment lost 4 bases and the J segment 4 bases; nucleotides outside the gene matches: 5. CDR1 and CDR2 (germline): SGHTA, FQGTGA. CDR3 DNA: TGTGCCAGCAGCTCCCTAGCGGGGGCCCCAGATACGCAGTATTTT. Its protein is CASSSLAGAPDTQYF.

The chain links TRBV3-1 to TRBJ2-7; D tentatively reads TRBD1 or TRBD2 (5 bases each). Looked up from germline, CDR1 is LGHDT and CDR2 is YNNKEL (reference sequence). The V and J ends lost 4 bases and 5 bases respectively, with 12 bases between them. The CDR3 has 13 amino acids. The CDR3 region has the DNA TGTGCCAGCAGCCCCGTCCTGGGGGACGAGCAGTACTTC. Its protein is CASSPVLGDEQYF.

The chain employs TRBV24-1 and TRBJ2-1, with D perhaps TRBD2 (7 bases). V lost 0 bases to trimming and J lost 6 bases, with 11 bases between them. The CDR3 extends over 15 amino acids. CDR1 and CDR2 (germline): KGHDR, SFDVKD. For the CDR3, the DNA is TGTGCCACCAGTGATTTGCCTCGGGGGGCCAATGAGCAGTTCTTC. Protein sequence: CATSDLPRGANEQFF.

This clonotype was counted a few times. The gene calls are TRBV5-5 and TRBJ2-5; no firm D call. The CDR3 runs 14 residues. The V end was cut by 0 bases, the J end by 2 bases, with 8 bases between. Per the germline V gene, CDR1 is SGHKS and CDR2 is YYEKEE (reference sequence). CDR3 sequence (DNA): TGTGCCAGCAGCTTGGAACTCCGACAAGAGACCCAGTACTTC. Translating it yields CASSLELRQETQYF.

The rearrangement links TRBV5-1 to TRBJ1-6; D unclear. Trimming left V 0 bases short and J 5 bases short, with 9 bases between. In germline, CDR1 is SGHRS, CDR2 YFSETQ. This CDR3 has 15 residues. CDR3 coding DNA: TGCGCCAGCAGCTTGGCCGGCGGAGATAATTCACCCCTCCACTTT. This sequence encodes CASSLAGGDNSPLHF. Supplemented by reference TRBV5-1 and TRBJ1-6, the full variable domain reads KAGVTQTPRYLIKTRGQQVTLSCSPISGHRSVSWYQQTPGQGLQFLFEYFSETQRNKGNFPGRFSGRQFSNSRSEMNVSTLELGDSALYLCASSLAGGDNSPLHFGNGTRLTVT.

This clonotype was found many times. J is TRBJ2-1 and V is TRBV27, with D perhaps matching TRBD2 (5 bases). From germline, CDR1 is MNHEY and CDR2 SMNVEV (reference sequence). V lost 6 bases, J lost 4 bases, and 13 bases lay in between. This CDR3 has 14 residues. The CDR3 sequence is CASRFPGSYNEQFF. CDR3 in DNA: TGTGCCAGCAGGTTCCCGGGGTCTTACAATGAGCAGTTCTTC.

This clonotype showed up just a few times. The chain carries TRBV6-5 and TRBJ1-2; no clear D. Germline V gives CDR1 MNHEY, CDR2 SVGAGI. The V and J ends lost 0 bases and 6 bases respectively, with 5 bases between them. The CDR3 consists of 12 residues. The CDR3 DNA reads TGTGCCAGCAGTTACTCGGGGAATGGCTACACCTTC. Translating gives CASSYSGNGYTF.

The chain combines TRBV10-3 with TRBJ1-1; tentative D call: TRBD1 (5 bases). The CDR3 is made up of 13 amino acids. Trimming stripped 4 bases from V and 6 bases from J, with 12 bases between. Germline loops: CDR1 ENHRY, CDR2 SYGVKD. The chain's CDR3 is CAISGGNSAEAFF. In DNA form, the CDR3 reads TGTGCCATCAGTGGGGGGAATAGTGCTGAAGCTTTCTTT.

This clonotype showed up many times. V gene TRBV5-1 combines with J gene TRBJ2-7; D call uncertain. Trimming took off 1 base at V and 4 bases at J, with 12 bases between the two ends. Germline CDR1 and CDR2: SGHRS and YFSETQ. The CDR3 sequence is 14 residues long. For the CDR3, the DNA is TGCGCCAGCAGCTTGTCTGGGTCTAAGTACGAGCAGTACTTC. It translates to CASSLSGSKYEQYF. The full variable domain, rest sourced from reference TRBV5-1 and TRBJ2-7, is KAGVTQTPRYLIKTRGQQVTLSCSPISGHRSVSWYQQTPGQGLQFLFEYFSETQRNKGNFPGRFSGRQFSNSRSEMNVSTLELGDSALYLCASSLSGSKYEQYFGPGTRLTVT.

This clonotype was picked up a small number of times. The chain combines TRBV6-1 with TRBJ1-2; 10 bases are a match to TRBD1. This CDR3 is 15 amino acids long. Germline CDR1 and CDR2: MNHNS and SASEGT. The V gene end was trimmed by 3 bases and the J gene end by 7 bases; junction bases not matched to a gene: 8. The CDR3 DNA reads TGTGCCAGCAGTGAGACAGGGGGCGCGGTTGGTGGCTACACCTTC. As protein: CASSETGGAVGGYTF.

This clonotype appeared a few times. This chain links TRBV11-2 with TRBJ2-4; 7 bases line up with TRBD2. The CDR3 has 16 amino acids. Germline values: CDR1 SGHAT, CDR2 FQNNGV. The junction had 5 bases not matched to a gene; V was cut back by 3 bases and J by 0 bases. The CDR3 sequence is CASSFGRHIAKNIQYF. In nucleotides, the CDR3 is TGTGCCAGCAGCTTCGGGAGGCACATAGCCAAAAACATTCAGTACTTC.

This clonotype occurred a few times. The chain couples TRBV7-9 to TRBJ1-2; no definite D call. Trimming took off 1 base at V and 3 bases at J, with 3 bases between the two ends. The CDR3 covers 12 residues. Germline V lookup: CDR1 SEHNR, CDR2 FQNEAQ (reference sequence). CDR3 DNA: TGTGCCAGCAGCTTAGTCGACTATGGCTACACCTTC. Protein product: CASSLVDYGYTF.